This is a list of T cell receptor beta chains from one sample in a study of beta chain features in type 1 diabetes. Some clones are missing from TCRdb's copy, which holds only in-frame ones; the method was immunoSEQ multiplex PCR. The profile shows over 65,000 clones, 25% to 35% of them singletons. Sequencing was carried out using stem cell memory CD4+ T cells from blood. These receptors were taken from a woman aged 18 to 35 in good health. CDR3s include the opening cysteine and the closing phenylalanine or tryptophan. A D gene is named only where the DNA matches it firmly. The listing skips clone size in some rows; elsewhere it reads once, few, many or a size class.

clone_size,j_call,d_call,v_call,cdr3_nt,cdr3_aa
few,TRBJ1-1,NA,TRBV7-2,TGTGCCAGCAGCTTAGTGCGGGGCGGAAACACTGAAGCTTTCTTT,CASSLVRGGNTEAFF
NA,TRBJ2-5,TRBD1,TRBV11-3,TGTGCCAGCAGCCTTGGGACAGGGGAGACCCAGTACTTC,CASSLGTGETQYF
few,TRBJ1-4,TRBD1,TRBV5-1,TGCGCCAGCAGCTCCACGGGACAGAGTAATGAAAAACTGTTTTTT,CASSSTGQSNEKLFF
few,TRBJ2-5,NA,TRBV15,TGTGCCACCAGCAGAGGGAGCGGGTCCCAAGAGACCCAGTACTTC,CATSRGSGSQETQYF
NA,TRBJ2-1,NA,TRBV11-3,TGTGCCAGCAGCCCCGGGAGAAGAGCCGTCAATGAGCAGTTCTTC,CASSPGRRAVNEQFF
few,TRBJ2-1,TRBD1,TRBV5-1,TGCGCCAGCAGCCTCCTCCAAGGGACAGGGGACAATGAGCAGTTCTTC,CASSLLQGTGDNEQFF
many,TRBJ2-1,NA,TRBV4-1,TGCGCCAGCCGAAGGGTGGCGGGGATAAATGAGCAGTTCTTC,CASRRVAGINEQFF
NA,TRBJ1-1,TRBD1,TRBV2,TGTGCCAGCAGTGAAGCGCTTCTGGGCAGGGGGAGGACTGAAGCTTTCTTT,CASSEALLGRGRTEAFF
NA,TRBJ2-5,NA,TRBV5-4,TGTGCCAGCAGCTTGTTTCTAACTGGGAGTGGGGAGACCCAGTACTTC,CASSLFLTGSGETQYF
few,TRBJ2-1,NA,TRBV30,TGTGCCTGGAGCTCGGGAGAAGGGGAGCAGTTCTTC,CAWSSGEGEQFF
once,TRBJ2-7,NA,TRBV5-6,TGTGCCAGCAGCTTGTCCAGGGGTAGGATCAAGCAGTACTTC,CASSLSRGRIKQYF
NA,TRBJ1-2,NA,TRBV18,TGTGCCAGCTCACCACGGTCCCTCTTACAGGGAAACTATGGCTACACCTTC,CASSPRSLLQGNYGYTF
few,TRBJ2-7,TRBD2,TRBV5-4,TGTGCCAGCAGCTTGGGGTCAAGCGGGATGTCATTCGACGAGCAGTACTTC,CASSLGSSGMSFDEQYF
few,TRBJ2-3,NA,TRBV19,TGTGCCAGTAGTATACAGGCAGGGTGGGTGTCAGATACGCAGTATTTT,CASSIQAGWVSDTQYF
NA,TRBJ1-5,NA,TRBV21-1,TGTGCCAGCACCGAAATGGGGGCTGGTCAGCCCCAGCATTTT,CASTEMGAGQPQHF
few,TRBJ2-4,NA,TRBV5-1,TGCGCCAGCAGCCGCTCCGAAAAGGGGATATACAAAAACATTCAGTACTTC,CASSRSEKGIYKNIQYF
NA,TRBJ2-3,NA,TRBV5-1,TGCGCCAGCAGCTTGGCCCCAGGGGTAGACACAGATACGCAGTATTTT,CASSLAPGVDTDTQYF
few,TRBJ2-1,TRBD2,TRBV2,TGTGCCAGCAGCCCGGGTGGACTAGCGCAAGACTACAATGAGCAGTTCTTC,CASSPGGLAQDYNEQFF
NA,TRBJ2-1,NA,TRBV9,TGTGCCAGCAGCGTAGGGGCAGATAACAATGAGCAGTTCTTC,CASSVGADNNEQFF
many,TRBJ2-1,NA,TRBV29-1,TGCAGCGTTGAACTGGGGCGAGGTGAGCAGTTCTTC,CSVELGRGEQFF
NA,TRBJ2-7,NA,TRBV10-3,TGTGCCATCAGTGAGTCGTGGGGCACCTCCTACGAGCAGTACTTC,CAISESWGTSYEQYF
many,TRBJ2-6,TRBD1,TRBV30,TGTGCCTGGGACAGGGCGAACTCTGGGGCCAACGTCCTGACTTTC,CAWDRANSGANVLTF
NA,TRBJ2-1,NA,TRBV4-3,TGCGCCAGCAGCAAACGGACGGACGGGAACAATGAGCAGTTCTTC,CASSKRTDGNNEQFF
NA,TRBJ1-1,NA,TRBV6-5,TGTGCCAGCAGTTACTCGGGCCAAGACACTGAAGCTTTCTTT,CASSYSGQDTEAFF
NA,TRBJ1-5,NA,TRBV5-1,TGCGCCAGCAGCTTACAGGATGGACAGCCCCAGCATTTT,CASSLQDGQPQHF
NA,TRBJ2-1,NA,TRBV7-2,TGTGCCAGCAGCTTAGGGGGCGTCATGGGATATGAGCAGTTCTTC,CASSLGGVMGYEQFF
NA,TRBJ2-7,TRBD1,TRBV12-5,TGTGCTAGTGGCTCTGGGACAGGGGGCTCCTACGAGCAGTACTTC,CASGSGTGGSYEQYF
NA,TRBJ2-2,NA,TRBV11-3,TGTGCCAGCAGCTTTGACAGATCCACCGGGGAGCTGTTTTTT,CASSFDRSTGELFF
NA,TRBJ2-3,NA,TRBV2,TGTGCCAGCGCCGGGGGCACAGATACGCAGTATTTT,CASAGGTDTQYF
few,TRBJ1-1,NA,TRBV4-3,TGCGCCAGCAGCCAAGCAGTCGCAGCTGAAGCTTTCTTT,CASSQAVAAEAFF
NA,TRBJ1-1,NA,TRBV25-1,TGTGCCAGCAGTGAAGTTCAGGGTGAAGCTTTCTTT,CASSEVQGEAFF
NA,TRBJ1-3,TRBD1,TRBV18,TGTGCCAGCTCACGAGAACTAGGGACAGCGCGAGGAAACACCATATATTTT,CASSRELGTARGNTIYF
few,TRBJ2-3,TRBD2,TRBV5-1,TGCGCCAGCAGCCCCCTTGGGACTAGTAGTGCAGATACGCAGTATTTT,CASSPLGTSSADTQYF
few,TRBJ2-3,NA,TRBV30,TGTGCCTGGAGTGCCTCGCCGGGTACGCAGTATTTT,CAWSASPGTQYF
few,TRBJ2-3,TRBD2,TRBV5-4,TGTGCCAGCAGCCGAGGGGGGACTAGCGGGGCAGATACGCAGTATTTT,CASSRGGTSGADTQYF
few,TRBJ2-5,NA,TRBV7-3,TGTGCCAGCAGCTTAACTGGGCTCGAGACCCAGTACTTC,CASSLTGLETQYF
NA,TRBJ2-5,NA,TRBV10-3,TGTGCCATCAGCTGGGGCTCTCTAGGGAAGACCCAGTACTTC,CAISWGSLGKTQYF
NA,TRBJ2-5,NA,TRBV2,TGTGCCAGCCGTCTAGCGTACCAAGAGACCCAGTACTTC,CASRLAYQETQYF
NA,TRBJ2-3,TRBD2,TRBV29-1,TGCAGCGTTAGACTAGCGGGGCTGGGGGATACGCAGTATTTT,CSVRLAGLGDTQYF
NA,TRBJ2-3,NA,TRBV30,TGTGCCTGCTCAGGGGTTTGGACAGATACGCAGTATTTT,CACSGVWTDTQYF
few,TRBJ2-3,TRBD1,TRBV19,TGTGCCAGTAGAACTTCCGGGACAGAGGATACGCAGTATTTT,CASRTSGTEDTQYF
NA,TRBJ2-1,TRBD1,TRBV5-1,TGCGCCAGCAGCTTCGATACAGGGGGTGAGCAGTTCTTC,CASSFDTGGEQFF
few,TRBJ1-4,TRBD1,TRBV14,TGTGCCAGCAGCCAAGAAGACAGGGGGGGAAATGAAAAACTGTTTTTT,CASSQEDRGGNEKLFF
few,TRBJ2-3,NA,TRBV7-9,TGTGCCAGCAGCCGGAAGGGGGGGACCACAGATACGCAGTATTTT,CASSRKGGTTDTQYF
NA,TRBJ1-3,NA,TRBV5-1,TGCGCCAGCAGTTCAGACAAGTACTCTGGAAACACCATATATTTT,CASSSDKYSGNTIYF
NA,TRBJ1-6,NA,TRBV11-1,TGTGCCAGCAGCATCAAATCAGGGAATTCACCCCTCCACTTT,CASSIKSGNSPLHF
NA,TRBJ1-1,NA,TRBV30,TGTGCCTGGAGTCAGGGAATCAACACTGAAGCTTTCTTT,CAWSQGINTEAFF
NA,TRBJ1-2,NA,TRBV5-5,TGTGCCAGCAGCTTGGCCGGAGTCACATTCCTCGGCTACACCTTC,CASSLAGVTFLGYTF
few,TRBJ1-3,NA,TRBV6-5,TGTGCCAGCAGGGCCAGTGGAGACACCATATATTTT,CASRASGDTIYF
NA,TRBJ2-3,TRBD2,TRBV9,TGTGCCAGCAGCGTAGTCGGGACTAGCGGTAGCACAGATACGCAGTATTTT,CASSVVGTSGSTDTQYF
few,TRBJ1-1,NA,TRBV7-2,TGTGCCAGCAGCTTATTGGTAGACACTGAAGCTTTCTTT,CASSLLVDTEAFF
NA,TRBJ2-7,NA,TRBV5-1,TGCGCCAGCAGCTTGGGACAGTCCCGGGTCTCCGAGCAGTACTTC,CASSLGQSRVSEQYF
NA,TRBJ2-3,TRBD2,TRBV6-1,TGTGCCAGCAGCTCGGGACTAGTATCAGATACGCAGTATTTT,CASSSGLVSDTQYF
NA,TRBJ2-7,TRBD1,TRBV10-3,TGTGCCATCAGGGCGGACAGGGGTGGGTACGAGCAGTACTTC,CAIRADRGGYEQYF
few,TRBJ2-5,NA,TRBV7-3,TGTGCCAGCAGCCCGGGACTCCGCGCGGACCAGTACTTC,CASSPGLRADQYF